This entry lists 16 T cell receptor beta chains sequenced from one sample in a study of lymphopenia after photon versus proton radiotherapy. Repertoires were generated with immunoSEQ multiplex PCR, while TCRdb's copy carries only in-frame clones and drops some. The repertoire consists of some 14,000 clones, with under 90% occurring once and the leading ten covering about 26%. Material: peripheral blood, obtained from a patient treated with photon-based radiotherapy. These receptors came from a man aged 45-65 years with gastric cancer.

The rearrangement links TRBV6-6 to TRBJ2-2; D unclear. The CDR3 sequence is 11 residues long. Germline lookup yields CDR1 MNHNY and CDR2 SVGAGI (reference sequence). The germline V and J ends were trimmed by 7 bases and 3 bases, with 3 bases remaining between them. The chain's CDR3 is CASIDTGELFF. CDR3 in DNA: TGTGCCAGCATCGACACCGGGGAGCTGTTTTTT.

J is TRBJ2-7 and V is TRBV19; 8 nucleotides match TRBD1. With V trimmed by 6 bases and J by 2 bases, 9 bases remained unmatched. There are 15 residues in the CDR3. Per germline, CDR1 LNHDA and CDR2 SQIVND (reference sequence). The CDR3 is CASRLMDRETYEQYF. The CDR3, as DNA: TGTGCCAGTAGATTAATGGACAGGGAGACCTACGAGCAGTACTTC.

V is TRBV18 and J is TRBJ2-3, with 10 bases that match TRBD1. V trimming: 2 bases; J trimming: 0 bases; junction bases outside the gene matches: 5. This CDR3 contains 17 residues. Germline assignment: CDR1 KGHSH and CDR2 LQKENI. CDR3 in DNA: TGTGCCAGCTCACCAGACCGGGACAGGGGTAGCACAGATACGCAGTATTTT. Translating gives CASSPDRDRGSTDTQYF.

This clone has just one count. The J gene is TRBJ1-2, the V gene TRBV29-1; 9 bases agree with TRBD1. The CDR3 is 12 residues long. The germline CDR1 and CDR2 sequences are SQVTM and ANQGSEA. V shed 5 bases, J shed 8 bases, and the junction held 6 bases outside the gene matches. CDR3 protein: CSVRTGEWGYTF. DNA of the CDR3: TGCAGCGTTCGGACAGGGGAGTGGGGCTACACCTTC.

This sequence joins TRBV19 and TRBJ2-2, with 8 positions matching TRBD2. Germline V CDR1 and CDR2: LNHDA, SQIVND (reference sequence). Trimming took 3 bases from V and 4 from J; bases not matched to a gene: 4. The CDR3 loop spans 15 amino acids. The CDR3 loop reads CASSIVTSGTGELFF. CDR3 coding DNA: TGTGCCAGTAGTATTGTTACTAGCGGCACCGGGGAGCTGTTTTTT.

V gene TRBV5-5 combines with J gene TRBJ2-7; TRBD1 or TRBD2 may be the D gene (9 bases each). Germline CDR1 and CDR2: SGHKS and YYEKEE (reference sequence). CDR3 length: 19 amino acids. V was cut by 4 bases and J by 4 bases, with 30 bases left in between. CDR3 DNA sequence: TGTGCCAGCAGCCGAGCCGGGACAGGGATTAGCGGGGGAAGGTACGAGCAGTACTTC. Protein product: CASSRAGTGISGGRYEQYF.

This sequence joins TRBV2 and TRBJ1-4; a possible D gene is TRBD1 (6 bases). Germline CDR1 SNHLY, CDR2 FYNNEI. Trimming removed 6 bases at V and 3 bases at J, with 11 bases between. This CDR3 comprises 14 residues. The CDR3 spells CASSRDTSNEKLFF. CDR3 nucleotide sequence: TGTGCCAGCAGCCGGGACACCTCTAATGAAAAACTGTTTTTT. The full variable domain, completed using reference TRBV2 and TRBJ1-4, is EPEVTQTPSHQVTQMGQEVILRCVPISNHLYFYWYRQILGQKVEFLVSFYNNEISEKSEIFDDQFSVERPDGSNFTLKIRSTKLEDSAMYFCASSRDTSNEKLFFGSGTQLSVL.

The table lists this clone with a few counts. This chain's CDR3 is CASSVGSNTEAFF. CDR3 coding DNA: TGTGCCAGCAGCGTGGGTTCGAACACTGAAGCTTTCTTT. V gene TRBV9 combines with J gene TRBJ1-1; D remains ambiguous. Looked up from germline, CDR1 is SGDLS and CDR2 is YYNGEE. CDR3 length equals 13 residues. V was pared by 2 bases and J by 1 base, with 6 bases between.

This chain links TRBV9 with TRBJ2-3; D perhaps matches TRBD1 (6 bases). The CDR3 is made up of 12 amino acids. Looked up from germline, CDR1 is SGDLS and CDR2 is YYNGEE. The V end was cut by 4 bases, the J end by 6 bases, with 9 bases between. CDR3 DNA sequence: TGTGCCAGCAGCCCCCAGGGGGATACGCAGTATTTT. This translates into CASSPQGDTQYF.

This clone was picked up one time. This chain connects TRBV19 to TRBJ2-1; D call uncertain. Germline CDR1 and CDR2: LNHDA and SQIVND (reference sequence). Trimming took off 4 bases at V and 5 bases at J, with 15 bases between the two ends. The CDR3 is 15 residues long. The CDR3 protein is CASSTGRPPNNEQFF. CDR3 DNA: TGTGCCAGTAGTACGGGTCGCCCCCCCAACAATGAGCAGTTCTTC.

The CDR3 DNA reads TGTGCCACCAGCAGAGATAAGGCTAGCGGAACCGGGGAGCTGTTTTTT. Residues: CATSRDKASGTGELFF. The rearrangement links TRBV15 to TRBJ2-2; 7 bases are shared with TRBD2. Per the germline V gene, CDR1 is LNHNV and CDR2 is YYDKDF (reference sequence). The V and J ends lost 0 bases and 5 bases, in that order; junction bases with no gene match: 6. The CDR3 totals 16 residues.

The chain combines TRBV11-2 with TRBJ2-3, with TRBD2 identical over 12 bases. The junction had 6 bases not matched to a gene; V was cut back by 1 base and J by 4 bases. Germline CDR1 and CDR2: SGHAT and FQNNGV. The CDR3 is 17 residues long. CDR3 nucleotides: TGTGCCAGCAGCTTAGTCCTAGCGGGGGGGGGAGCAGATACGCAGTATTTT. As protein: CASSLVLAGGGADTQYF.

The CDR3 nucleotides are TGTGCCAGCAGCTTTGGCGGTTGGGAGACCCAGTACTTC. It specifies CASSFGGWETQYF. The chain couples TRBV7-2 to TRBJ2-5; D is undetermined. The CDR3 contains 13 residues. Between the trimmed V and J ends, which lost 3 bases and 5 bases, there was a span of 10 bases. Germline CDR1 SGHTA, CDR2 FQGNSA.

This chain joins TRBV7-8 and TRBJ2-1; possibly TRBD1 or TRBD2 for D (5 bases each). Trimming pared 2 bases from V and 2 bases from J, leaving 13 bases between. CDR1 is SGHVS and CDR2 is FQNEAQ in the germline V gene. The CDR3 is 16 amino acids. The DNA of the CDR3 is TGTGCCAGCAGCTTATTCGAGGGGATTACCTACAATGAGCAGTTCTTC. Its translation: CASSLFEGITYNEQFF.

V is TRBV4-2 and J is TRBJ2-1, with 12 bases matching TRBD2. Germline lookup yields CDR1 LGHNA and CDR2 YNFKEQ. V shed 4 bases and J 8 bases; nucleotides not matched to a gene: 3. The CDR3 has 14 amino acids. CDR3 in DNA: TGTGCCAGCAGCCTCCGACTAGCGGGGGATGAGCAGTTCTTC. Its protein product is CASSLRLAGDEQFF.

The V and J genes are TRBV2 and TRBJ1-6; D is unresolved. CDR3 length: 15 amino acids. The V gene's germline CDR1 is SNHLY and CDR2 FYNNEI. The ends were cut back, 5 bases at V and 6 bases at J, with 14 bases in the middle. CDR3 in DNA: TGTGCCAGCAGTACCCCTGTAGGGCGTAATTCACCCCTCCACTTT. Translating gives CASSTPVGRNSPLHF.